Shown below are 8 T cell receptor beta chains from a single sample sequenced in a study of T-cell memory formation after mild COVID-19. TCRdb re-called the 5' RACE reads with MiXCR, one entry per CDR3 protein. The sample lists 130,000 to 150,000 distinct CDR3 sequences, 6% to 7% seen once, with approximately 2% in the top ten. Sequencing used PBMCs or a T cell subset sorted from them (not recorded which). Source of these receptors: an adult woman who had mild COVID-19 (a few samples of this study predate the infection). Cell type and time point are not known.

This clonotype was counted at least ten times. The chain joins TRBV7-9 to TRBJ1-6; no clear D. Trimming removed 5 bases at V and 7 bases at J, with 9 bases between. Germline V gives CDR1 SEHNR, CDR2 FQNEAQ (reference sequence). This CDR3 region has 13 residues. The CDR3 here is CASSNRQNSPLHF. CDR3 sequence (DNA): TGTGCCAGCAGCAACCGTCAAAATTCACCCCTCCACTTT.

The chain links TRBV6-5 to TRBJ2-4; D gene unclear. The V gene's germline CDR1 is MNHEY and CDR2 SVGAGI. This CDR3 spans 16 amino acids. V was clipped by 0 bases and J by 6 bases, with 15 bases between them. The CDR3 here is CASSYSIGPTINIQYF. The CDR3 DNA reads as TGTGCCAGCAGTTACTCGATAGGCCCAACAATAAACATTCAGTACTTC.

V usage is TRBV6-1 and J usage is TRBJ2-1; 13 bases are shared with TRBD2. Germline CDR1 reads MNHNS; CDR2 reads SASEGT. The CDR3 contains 16 residues. Trimming took 2 bases from V and 7 from J; bases not matched to a gene: 5. The CDR3 DNA reads as TGTGCCAGCAGTGAACGACTAGCGGGGGGTCGGAATGAGCAGTTCTTC. Protein product: CASSERLAGGRNEQFF.

The chain joins TRBV5-6 to TRBJ2-7, with 7 nucleotides matching TRBD2. Germline loops: CDR1 SGHDT, CDR2 YYEEEE. V trimming: 4 bases; J trimming: 1 base; junction bases outside the gene matches: 5. The CDR3 sequence is 14 residues long. The CDR3 protein is CASSRQAGSYEQYF. In DNA form, the CDR3 reads TGTGCCAGCAGCCGTCAAGCGGGATCCTACGAGCAGTACTTC.

This clonotype has a count of ten or more. V gene TRBV6-6 combines with J gene TRBJ1-2; D ambiguous. The ends were cut back, 5 bases at V and 6 bases at J, with 13 bases in the middle. Germline-derived CDR1 and CDR2 are MNHNY and SVGAGI (reference sequence). This CDR3 region has 13 residues. The CDR3 region has the DNA TGTGCCAGCAGTCGAGAGGACGGAGATGGCTACACCTTC. It yields the protein CASSREDGDGYTF.

In its sample, this clonotype was seen many times. The gene calls are TRBV20-1 and TRBJ2-1; D is ambiguous. This CDR3 is 14 amino acids long. CDR1 is DFQATT and CDR2 is SNEGSKA in the germline V gene (reference sequence). Trimming took 5 bases from V and 8 from J, leaving 19 bases between them. CDR3 amino acids: CSAFGFGLGDEQFF. DNA for the CDR3: TGCAGTGCTTTTGGGTTCGGTCTTGGGGATGAGCAGTTCTTC.

This clonotype occurred many times. The chain carries TRBV7-2 and TRBJ2-5; D is possibly TRBD1 (5 bases). The V end lost 1 base, the J end lost 5 bases, and 14 bases lay between the germline ends. Germline V gene sequence: CDR1 SGHTA, CDR2 FQGNSA. The CDR3 spans 15 residues. The chain's CDR3 is CASSLGLWGRETQYF. CDR3 bases: TGTGCCAGCAGCTTAGGCCTCTGGGGCCGGGAGACCCAGTACTTC. The complete variable domain, with remaining parts taken from reference TRBV7-2 and TRBJ2-5, reads GAGVSQSPSNKVTEKGKDVELRCDPISGHTALYWYRQSLGQGLEFLIYFQGNSAPDKSGLPSDRFSAERTGGSVSTLTIQRTQQEDSAVYLCASSLGLWGRETQYFGPGTRLLVL.

The rearrangement joins TRBV3-1 to TRBJ2-3; D uncertain. CDR1 is LGHDT, CDR2 YNNKEL, per germline (reference sequence). There are 14 residues in the CDR3. V lost 2 bases and J 0 bases, leaving 6 bases between the germline ends. Written as DNA, the CDR3 is TGTGCCAGCAGCCAAACCTCTAGCACAGATACGCAGTATTTT. It yields the protein CASSQTSSTDTQYF.